This is a list of T cell receptor beta chains from one sample in a study of T cells after yellow fever vaccination. MiXCR, applied by TCRdb to the 5' RACE reads, yields one record per CDR3 protein. The profile shows over 150,000 distinct CDR3 sequences, approximately 6.2% of them singletons. The specimen was CD4+ T cells sorted from PBMCs, collected on the day of the first yellow fever vaccination. Receptor source: a man aged 18 to 30 who received the YFV17D yellow fever vaccine. Each CDR3 is given without its conserved first and last residue.

v_gene,j_gene,CDR3aa
TRBV12-3/TRBV12-4,TRBJ2-5,ASRPRDQETQY
TRBV20-1,TRBJ2-1,SPQRQVYNEQF
TRBV5-1,TRBJ1-2,ASSPAGIANYGYT
TRBV6-1,TRBJ1-2,ASSPLSAGIYGYT
TRBV2,TRBJ1-1,ASSDDRATEAF
TRBV29-1,TRBJ2-5,SVEGGLRETQY
TRBV6-5,TRBJ1-1,ASSTGTGTNTEAF
TRBV5-1,TRBJ2-4,ASSLERTGDIQY
TRBV5-1,TRBJ2-7,ASSYGGAAYEQY
TRBV19,TRBJ2-2,ASSALVGGELF
TRBV7-7,TRBJ2-5,ASSLGGLAGITETQY
TRBV5-1,TRBJ1-1,ASSILQGAEGAAF
TRBV10-3,TRBJ2-5,AISRTSGGAGETQY
TRBV5-6,TRBJ1-2,ASRSGGGDYT
TRBV7-2,TRBJ1-6,ASSLLGAYNSPLH
TRBV7-8,TRBJ2-7,ASSLVPGAAGKQY
TRBV6-5,TRBJ2-7,ASSYSGVKGYEQY
TRBV11-2,TRBJ2-5,ASSPDRGMQTQY
TRBV5-1,TRBJ1-1,ASRSNTEAF
TRBV4-3,TRBJ1-3,ASSQDIQGYGNTIY
TRBV12-3/TRBV12-4,TRBJ1-6,ASDQGIGNSPLH
TRBV7-9,TRBJ2-4,ASGPAGQNIQY
TRBV5-6,TRBJ2-3,ARSAAATDTQY
TRBV15,TRBJ2-7,ATSRDSGAVYEQY
TRBV2,TRBJ1-2,ASSGVTGARGYT
TRBV20-1,TRBJ1-1,SARQGGNTEAF
TRBV7-9,TRBJ1-1,ASSPRGGDKEAF
TRBV4-1,TRBJ1-5,ASSQSGRDNQPQH
TRBV5-4,TRBJ2-5,ASSHWTVQETQY
TRBV4-3,TRBJ2-3,ASSSHGQGGADTQY
TRBV7-2,TRBJ1-5,ASSAQGEWEPQH
TRBV13,TRBJ2-1,ASSSDRANNEQF
TRBV2,TRBJ2-1,ASSVGRDGNEQF
TRBV7-2,TRBJ2-5,ASSSDRQETQY
TRBV18,TRBJ1-1,ASSPPSGGGTEAF
TRBV5-1,TRBJ2-1,ASSSLGLRANEQF
TRBV4-3,TRBJ1-4,ASSQGENEKLF
TRBV6-2/TRBV6-3,TRBJ2-7,ASSYRDPTRHEQY
TRBV5-4,TRBJ2-6,ASSSGALGKANVLT
TRBV6-1,TRBJ1-1,ASSVSGGSEAF
TRBV9,TRBJ1-6,ASSAGTGQGWFSPLH
TRBV20-1,TRBJ2-3,SAISSGGARDTQY
TRBV5-1,TRBJ1-1,ASSQQTGHGTAF
TRBV6-2/TRBV6-3,TRBJ2-1,ASRQASREQF
TRBV2,TRBJ2-3,ASSERRAGSDTQY
TRBV5-6,TRBJ2-7,ASSKPQGIGDEQY
TRBV5-4,TRBJ2-4,ASSFGTGGAKNIQY
TRBV3-1,TRBJ2-3,ASSLFLGDTQY
TRBV11-1,TRBJ2-7,ASSLVSAGGNEQY
TRBV6-2/TRBV6-3,TRBJ1-4,ASSYSVGSIDEKLF
TRBV12-3/TRBV12-4,TRBJ1-1,ASSSETAGNTEAF
TRBV6-5,TRBJ1-2,ASSLGRNYGYT
TRBV4-1,TRBJ2-3,ASSQPRQSVTQY
TRBV15,TRBJ2-7,ATSPRYFAYEQY
TRBV20-1,TRBJ2-7,SARNRDRGRLSYEQY
TRBV12-3/TRBV12-4,TRBJ2-1,ASSPVPYNEQF
TRBV12-3/TRBV12-4,TRBJ2-2,ASSSRAGGDTGELF